The 20 T cell receptor beta chains reported below all come from one sample, sequenced in a study of blood T cell repertoires in COVID-19. Libraries were prepared by immunoSEQ multiplex PCR; TCRdb keeps only in-frame clonotypes and omits some of them. The table lists about 320,000 clones, roughly nine tenths of them singletons. Sequenced material: PBMCs or T cells enriched from blood (not recorded which). These TCRs come from a man between 60 and 75 years old who had recovered from COVID-19.

The chain links TRBV6-2 or TRBV6-3 to TRBJ2-1; 9 bases match TRBD1. The V segment lost 5 bases and the J segment 7 bases; nucleotides outside the gene matches: 12. Germline V CDR1 and CDR2: MNHEY, SVGEGT. CDR3 length equals 16 residues. The CDR3 nucleotides are TGTGCCAGCAGTCAAATCTACGGGACAGGGAGTAATGAGCAGTTCTTC. Protein product: CASSQIYGTGSNEQFF.

The chain has TRBV7-3 and TRBJ2-2; D may be TRBD1 (5 bases). Per the germline V gene, CDR1 is SGHTA and CDR2 is FQGTGA. The CDR3 has 14 residues. V lost 6 bases, J lost 3 bases, and 11 bases lay in between. This CDR3 reads CASRGRSHTGELFF. Written as DNA, the CDR3 is TGTGCCAGCAGGGGGCGGAGTCACACCGGGGAGCTGTTTTTT. Full variable domain (remainder filled in from reference TRBV7-3 and TRBJ2-2): GAGVSQTPSNKVTEKGKYVELRCDPISGHTALYWYRQSLGQGPEFLIYFQGTGAADDSGLPNDRFFAVRPEGSVSTLKIQRTERGDSAVYLCASRGRSHTGELFFGEGSRLTVL.

The V and J genes are TRBV5-1 and TRBJ1-1; D may be TRBD1 (6 bases). This CDR3 has 17 amino acids. The germline V gene has CDR1 SGHRS and CDR2 YFSETQ. Between the trimmed V and J ends, which lost 1 base and 0 bases, there was a span of 16 bases. The CDR3 reads CASSLITGHRVNTEAFF. The CDR3 DNA reads TGCGCCAGCAGCTTGATAACAGGGCATCGCGTGAACACTGAAGCTTTCTTT.

The V and J genes are TRBV11-3 and TRBJ2-3; weak D call: TRBD2 (6 bases). Germline V gene data show CDR1 as SGHNT and CDR2 as YENEEA. V gave up 3 bases and J gave up 1 base, with 11 bases separating them. This CDR3 has 15 residues. As DNA, the CDR3 is TGTGCCAGCAGCTTGGAGGGGCTGGGCACAGATACGCAGTATTTT. It is translated as CASSLEGLGTDTQYF.

In nucleotides, the CDR3 is TGTGCCAGTAGTCCCCGACAGGGTGGCAACTATGGCTACACCTTC. It yields the protein CASSPRQGGNYGYTF. This rearrangement joins TRBV19 to TRBJ1-2; 7 positions match TRBD1. Germline CDR1 and CDR2: LNHDA and SQIVND (reference sequence). The CDR3 is made up of 15 amino acids. J gave up 2 bases and V 5 bases, and 8 bases lay outside the gene matches. Full variable domain (rest looked up from reference TRBV19 and TRBJ1-2): DGGITQSPKYLFRKEGQNVTLSCEQNLNHDAMYWYRQDPGQGLRLIYYSQIVNDFQKGDIAEGYSVSREKKESFPLTVTSAQKNPTAFYLCASSPRQGGNYGYTFGSGTRLTVV.

J is TRBJ1-3 and V is TRBV9; 9 bases line up with TRBD1. V gave up 3 bases and J gave up 4 bases; unmatched junction bases: 5. The CDR3 totals 15 residues. Germline CDR1 reads SGDLS; CDR2 reads YYNGEE. The CDR3 loop reads CASSAQGAAGNTIYF. The CDR3 nucleotides read TGTGCCAGCAGCGCACAGGGGGCAGCCGGAAACACCATATATTTT.

The V call is TRBV7-9, the J call TRBJ1-2; weak D call: TRBD1 (5 bases). Germline-derived CDR1 and CDR2 are SEHNR and FQNEAQ (reference sequence). Between the trimmed V and J ends, which lost 1 base and 4 bases, there was a span of 10 bases. The length of the CDR3 is 14 residues. The CDR3 region has the DNA TGTGCCAGCAGCTTAGGACAGACCCCCTATGGCTACACCTTC. Translated: CASSLGQTPYGYTF.

The chain combines TRBV12-3 or TRBV12-4 with TRBJ1-1; no clear D gene. This CDR3 region has 13 residues. V was pared by 0 bases and J by 5 bases, with 7 bases between. CDR3 region: CASSLASPTEAFF. CDR3 bases: TGTGCCAGCAGTTTAGCTTCTCCGACTGAAGCTTTCTTT.

The chain uses TRBV19 and TRBJ2-7; TRBD1 matches 10 bases. The CDR3 has 16 residues. Germline loops: CDR1 LNHDA, CDR2 SQIVND (reference sequence). V trimming: 3 bases; J trimming: 4 bases; junction bases outside the gene matches: 9. In nucleotides, the CDR3 is TGTGCCAGTAGTATCGGACAGGGGGGCATCGGTTACGAGCAGTACTTC. This sequence encodes CASSIGQGGIGYEQYF.

V usage is TRBV9 and J usage is TRBJ1-1; D is unresolved. Trimming left V 4 bases short and J 8 bases short, with 18 bases between. Germline lookup yields CDR1 SGDLS and CDR2 YYNGEE. There are 14 residues in the CDR3. As DNA, the CDR3 is TGTGCCAGCAGCTTATGGATGGCGGGAGGGGAAGCTTTCTTT. Translating gives CASSLWMAGGEAFF.

The CDR3 bases are TGTGCCAGCTCACCAGGGGGACTAGCCTACAATGAGCAGTTCTTC. As protein: CASSPGGLAYNEQFF. This chain links TRBV18 with TRBJ2-1, with TRBD2 identical over 8 bases. Germline-derived CDR1 and CDR2 are KGHSH and LQKENI. V gave up 2 bases and J gave up 2 bases; unmatched junction bases: 2. This CDR3 spans 15 amino acids.

V and J are TRBV3-1 (or the pseudogene TRBV3-2) and TRBJ1-5; D uncertain. The CDR3 covers 14 residues. From germline, CDR1 is LGHDT and CDR2 YNNKEL (reference sequence). V was cut by 1 base and J by 4 bases, with 8 bases left in between. The CDR3 protein is CASSQGGRNQPQHF. The CDR3 DNA follows: TGTGCCAGCAGCCAAGGAGGGAGAAATCAGCCCCAGCATTTT.

The gene calls are TRBV6-5 and TRBJ2-1; D call uncertain. V gave up 4 bases and J gave up 4 bases, with 17 bases separating them. The germline gives CDR1 MNHEY, CDR2 SVGAGI. The CDR3 contains 16 residues. This CDR3 reads CASSFPLHAGYNEQFF. CDR3 nucleotides: TGTGCCAGCAGTTTTCCCCTCCATGCCGGGTACAATGAGCAGTTCTTC.

V and J are TRBV5-8 and TRBJ2-1; D is unresolved. CDR1 and CDR2 (germline): SGHTS, YDEGEE. The CDR3 runs to 11 residues. V was clipped by 5 bases and J by 12 bases, with 12 bases between them. CDR3 protein: CASRASVWQFF. CDR3 nucleotides: TGTGCCAGCAGAGCGTCTGTGTGGCAGTTCTTC.

The chain has TRBV19 and TRBJ1-6, with 7 bases lining up with TRBD1. This CDR3 contains 14 residues. V gave up 6 bases and J gave up 9 bases; unmatched junction bases: 8. Germline CDR1 and CDR2: LNHDA and SQIVND (reference sequence). CDR3 loop: CASSDLGGRSPLHF. CDR3 sequence (DNA): TGTGCCAGTAGCGATTTAGGGGGCCGTTCACCCCTCCACTTT. Using reference TRBV19 and TRBJ1-6 for the parts outside the CDR3, the full variable domain is DGGITQSPKYLFRKEGQNVTLSCEQNLNHDAMYWYRQDPGQGLRLIYYSQIVNDFQKGDIAEGYSVSREKKESFPLTVTSAQKNPTAFYLCASSDLGGRSPLHFGNGTRLTVT.

The chain has TRBV6-2 or TRBV6-3 and TRBJ2-2, with D perhaps matching TRBD1 (5 bases). Between the trimmed V and J ends, which lost 6 bases and 0 bases, there was a span of 11 bases. Germline V lookup: CDR1 MNHEY, CDR2 SVGEGT. This CDR3 spans 15 amino acids. CDR3 sequence reads: CASSRGHTNTGELFF. In nucleotides, the CDR3 is TGTGCCAGCAGCAGAGGACACACGAACACCGGGGAGCTGTTTTTT.

The chain carries TRBV4-3 and TRBJ2-7; 7 bases are shared with TRBD2. The CDR3 spans 19 residues. Germline V lookup: CDR1 LGHNA, CDR2 YSLEER. V shed 2 bases and J 0 bases; nucleotides not matched to a gene: 16. The CDR3 nucleotides read TGCGCCAGCAGCCAAAGCATCCTGACCGGGGGGTACAGCTCCTACGAGCAGTACTTC. The encoded protein is CASSQSILTGGYSSYEQYF.

This clone was detected only once. The J gene is TRBJ2-1, the V gene TRBV11-2; 11 positions agree with TRBD2. V shed 8 bases, J shed 8 bases, and the junction held 11 bases outside the gene matches. CDR1 and CDR2 (germline): SGHAT, FQNNGV. The CDR3 is 15 residues long. CDR3 in amino acids: CASATNSGRDYEQFF. The CDR3 DNA reads TGTGCCAGCGCCACGAATAGCGGGAGGGATTATGAGCAGTTCTTC.

This clone occurred a few times. The chain couples TRBV10-3 to TRBJ2-5; unclear D gene. CDR1 is ENHRY, CDR2 SYGVKD, per germline. V lost 0 bases to trimming and J lost 1 base, with 9 bases between them. The CDR3 sequence is 15 residues long. The CDR3 coding sequence is TGTGCCATCAGTGAGTCAAACTACCGCCAAGAGACCCAGTACTTC. Its translation is CAISESNYRQETQYF.

The table lists this clone with a few counts. The chain recombines TRBV5-1 with TRBJ2-7, with 7 bases lining up with TRBD2. There are 15 residues in the CDR3. The junction had 13 bases not matched to a gene; V was cut back by 4 bases and J by 6 bases. Germline CDR1 SGHRS, CDR2 YFSETQ. CDR3 coding DNA: TGCGCCAGCAGCGCCTCTAGCGGACCATTGGGCGAGCAGTACTTC. It yields the protein CASSASSGPLGEQYF. The entire variable domain, with the rest obtained from reference TRBV5-1 and TRBJ2-7, is as follows: KAGVTQTPRYLIKTRGQQVTLSCSPISGHRSVSWYQQTPGQGLQFLFEYFSETQRNKGNFPGRFSGRQFSNSRSEMNVSTLELGDSALYLCASSASSGPLGEQYFGPGTRLTVT.